Here is one TCR beta chain with its context. This sample is part of a study of CD8+ T cells in alopecia areata. Study context: Each day, treated patients took oral tofacitinib twice, at 5 to 10 mg per dose.

cDNA serving as the sequencing template came from extracted, reverse transcribed RNA. Generated by immunoSEQ multiplex PCR, the TCRdb table keeps only in-frame clones and is missing some. The table includes 65,000 to 75,000 clones, more than 40% detected once. The sorting of PBMCs gave CD4+ and CD8+ T cells. The CDR3 length is 19 residues. Trimming took 6 bases from V and 7 from J; bases not matched to a gene: 23. The V and J genes are TRBV23-1 and TRBJ2-7; 11 nucleotides agree with TRBD1. TRBV23-1 is an ORF, and what it does is uncertain. The sample in question was CD8+ T cells sorted from blood, obtained at week 0. The sequence came from a human donor with alopecia areata. CDR3 coding DNA: TGCGCCAGCAGAAAACCCGCCGGACAGGGGGCTAGCGGAAATGCGGAGCAGTACTTC. It yields the protein CASRKPAGQGASGNAEQYF.